This entry lists 8 T cell receptor beta chains sequenced from one sample in a study of Ad26.COV2.S vaccination and SARS-CoV-2 variants. Clones were read by immunoSEQ multiplex PCR, and TCRdb kept only the in-frame ones, dropping some. Among 300,000 to 450,000 clones, 85% were seen once, and the ten largest hold 2.5% to 3.5%. Treatment given: some 19 received Ad26.COV2.S at low or high dose, single or two shots; roughly 5 received placebo; per-sample allocation not given. Specimens were obtained on day 63 following the first vaccine or placebo injection. The source material was peripheral blood, sampled in a trial of Ad26.COV2.S vaccine versus placebo. Receptors were obtained from a person aged 18-60 years who received the Ad26.COV2.S COVID-19 vaccine or a placebo.

The genes are TRBV27 and TRBJ2-1; TRBD1 agrees at 8 bases. Per the germline V gene, CDR1 is MNHEY and CDR2 is SMNVEV (reference sequence). The CDR3 is 17 amino acids. The V segment lost 3 bases and the J segment 3 bases; nucleotides outside the gene matches: 10. CDR3 bases: TGTGCCAGCAGTTTGGACAGGGAACAATTTAACTACAATGAGCAGTTCTTC. Translating gives CASSLDREQFNYNEQFF.

The chain is built from TRBV23-1 and TRBJ1-1; D remains unclear. TRBV23-1 is an ORF, and what it does is uncertain. This CDR3 comprises 14 residues. Deletions cut 2 bases from V and 2 bases from J, with 9 bases between. The CDR3 sequence is CASSQRDSNTEAFF. CDR3 DNA: TGCGCCAGCAGTCAACGGGATTCAAACACTGAAGCTTTCTTT.

The DNA for the CDR3 is TGTGCCAGCACCTCTAGGGGGTGGCAAATGAACACTGAAGCTTTCTTT. It codes for CASTSRGWQMNTEAFF. The chain carries TRBV5-5 and TRBJ1-1; D possibly corresponds to TRBD1 (6 bases). Deletions cut 6 bases from V and 0 bases from J, with 18 bases between. Germline loops: CDR1 SGHKS, CDR2 YYEKEE (reference sequence). CDR3 length: 16 amino acids.

The chain links TRBV12-5 to TRBJ1-1; D remains unclear. The CDR3 runs to 12 residues. The germline CDR1 and CDR2 sequences are LGHNT and FRNRAP. Between the trimmed V and J ends, which lost 6 bases and 6 bases, there was a span of 11 bases. CDR3 coding DNA: TGTGCTAGTGGCCTCGGGCGGTCTGAAGCTTTCTTT. This sequence encodes CASGLGRSEAFF.

In DNA, the CDR3 is TGTGCCAGCAGAGGAACAGGGACGAAGTCCGTAGGGGAGCAGTACTTC. Translation: CASRGTGTKSVGEQYF. V is TRBV2 and J is TRBJ2-7; weak D call: TRBD1 (6 bases). The CDR3 consists of 16 residues. The germline gives CDR1 SNHLY, CDR2 FYNNEI. Trimming took 6 bases from V and 7 from J, leaving 25 bases between them.

This chain joins TRBV11-2 and TRBJ2-2; D not certain. Trimming stripped 5 bases from V and 5 bases from J, with 6 bases between. CDR1 is SGHAT, CDR2 FQNNGV, per germline. CDR3 length: 12 residues. DNA for the CDR3: TGTGCCAGCAGCCCCGGGACCGGGGAGCTGTTTTTT. Its translation is CASSPGTGELFF. Combining the CDR3 with reference TRBV11-2 and TRBJ2-2 gives the whole variable domain EAGVAQSPRYKIIEKRQSVAFWCNPISGHATLYWYQQILGQGPKLLIQFQNNGVVDDSQLPKDRFSAERLKGVDSTLKIQPAKLEDSAVYLCASSPGTGELFFGEGSRLTVL.

The V gene is TRBV7-9, the J gene TRBJ2-2; possibly TRBD1 for D (5 bases). The germline gives CDR1 SEHNR, CDR2 FQNEAQ (reference sequence). The CDR3 length is 16 residues. Trimming shortened V by 2 bases and J by 0 bases, and 10 bases separated the two germline ends. The CDR3 bases are TGTGCCAGCAGCTTAAAGGTGACAGCGAACACCGGGGAGCTGTTTTTT. Translated: CASSLKVTANTGELFF. Full variable domain (remainder filled in from reference TRBV7-9 and TRBJ2-2): DTGVSQNPRHKITKRGQNVTFRCDPISEHNRLYWYRQTLGQGPEFLTYFQNEAQLEKSRLLSDRFSAERPKGSFSTLEIQRTEQGDSAMYLCASSLKVTANTGELFFGEGSRLTVL.

The V gene is TRBV6-1, the J gene TRBJ2-7; 7 bases match TRBD1. There are 16 residues in the CDR3. The germline V gene encodes CDR1 MNHNS and CDR2 SASEGT. V was clipped by 0 bases and J by 0 bases; unmatched bases: 5. This chain's CDR3 is CASSEATGTASYEQYF. CDR3 sequence (DNA): TGTGCCAGCAGTGAAGCCACCGGGACAGCCTCCTACGAGCAGTACTTC.